Shown below are 21 T cell receptor beta chains from a single sample sequenced in a study of cytomegalovirus exposure and HLA in healthy donors. Both 60 Vbeta primers and 13 Jbeta primers went into the PCR. The data were produced by immunoSEQ multiplex PCR, yet TCRdb's version contains in-frame clones alone and is incomplete. The sample lists about 160,000 clones; approximately 70% were seen once. The specimen was PBMCs. The source is a middle-aged woman in good health and CMV-seropositive.

The chain employs TRBV29-1 and TRBJ2-1, with D tentatively TRBD2 (6 bases). Germline CDR1 and CDR2: SQVTM and ANQGSEA. The CDR3 length is 14 residues. Trimming cost V 1 base and J 1 base, with 8 bases left between them. The chain's CDR3 is CSVEGLASYNEQFF. CDR3 sequence (DNA): TGCAGCGTTGAAGGCCTAGCGTCCTACAATGAGCAGTTCTTC.

This rearrangement joins TRBV11-2 to TRBJ2-2; 15 bases align to TRBD2. The trim removed 5 bases at V and 1 base at J, leaving 2 bases unmatched. Germline lookup yields CDR1 SGHAT and CDR2 FQNNGV. The CDR3 totals 17 residues. CDR3: CASSRGLAGGNTGELFF. The CDR3 DNA follows: TGTGCCAGCAGCCGGGGACTAGCGGGGGGGAACACCGGGGAGCTGTTTTTT.

The chain couples TRBV5-4 to TRBJ1-1; D perhaps matches TRBD1 (6 bases). The CDR3 extends over 17 amino acids. Trimming removed 1 base at V and 6 bases at J, with 22 bases between. Germline CDR1 SGHNT, CDR2 YYREEE (reference sequence). CDR3 DNA sequence: TGTGCCAGCAGCTTGATTGGGGAGGGGGTCAAGAAGGCTGAAGCTTTCTTT. Its translation is CASSLIGEGVKKAEAFF.

This clone has more than one count but fewer than ten. In DNA, the CDR3 is TGTGCCAGCAGTTCAGCAGGGGTGGGAGGCTACACCTTC. Encoded protein: CASSSAGVGGYTF. The chain joins TRBV28 to TRBJ1-2; TRBD1 is a possible D gene (6 bases). Per the germline V gene, CDR1 is MDHEN and CDR2 is SYDVKM. CDR3 length: 13 amino acids. The ends were cut back, 4 bases at V and 8 bases at J, with 14 bases in the middle.

About this clone itself: The identical CDR3 is also encoded by other nucleotide sequences in the sample. This chain links TRBV6-1 with TRBJ2-2; no firm D call. The CDR3 consists of 13 residues. V dropped 4 bases and J dropped 5 bases, with 8 bases sitting between them. Germline V gene sequence: CDR1 MNHNS, CDR2 SASEGT. The CDR3 DNA reads TGTGCCAGCAGTGTACACTATACCGGGGAGCTGTTTTTT. Encoded protein: CASSVHYTGELFF.

This chain links TRBV5-1 with TRBJ2-4; 9 positions agree with TRBD1. Per germline, CDR1 SGHRS and CDR2 YFSETQ. This CDR3 has 16 residues. Germline trimming cut 2 bases from V and 10 bases from J; bases unmatched to any gene: 13. CDR3 loop: CASSLSGDRVLRIQYF. The CDR3 DNA reads as TGCGCCAGCAGCTTAAGTGGGGACAGGGTTTTGAGGATTCAGTACTTC.

The chain carries TRBV6-4 and TRBJ1-5, with D unresolved. Germline CDR1 reads MRHNA; CDR2 reads SNTAGT. CDR3 length: 13 amino acids. Trimming removed 6 bases from V and 4 bases from J, with 10 bases in between. DNA of the CDR3: TGTGCCAGCAGCCTTCAGGATAATCAGCCCCAGCATTTT. Residues: CASSLQDNQPQHF.

The chain combines TRBV6-5 with TRBJ2-7; 11 nucleotides line up with TRBD1. The J segment lost 4 bases and the V segment lost 2 bases, leaving 4 bases of the junction unmatched. The CDR3 consists of 15 residues. Germline V lookup: CDR1 MNHEY, CDR2 SVGAGI. This CDR3 is CASSYPGQGGYEQYF. The CDR3 DNA is TGTGCCAGCAGTTACCCGGGACAGGGGGGTTACGAGCAGTACTTC.

CDR3 in amino acids: CASSLVLAEYNEQFF. CDR3 in DNA: TGTGCCAGCAGCTTAGTGTTAGCGGAGTACAATGAGCAGTTCTTC. This sequence joins TRBV7-9 and TRBJ2-1, with D possibly matching TRBD2 (6 bases). The CDR3 contains 15 residues. In germline, CDR1 is SEHNR, CDR2 FQNEAQ (reference sequence). The V and J ends lost 1 base and 4 bases respectively, with 11 bases between them. Full variable domain (outside the CDR3, taken from reference TRBV7-9 and TRBJ2-1): DTGVSQNPRHKITKRGQNVTFRCDPISEHNRLYWYRQTLGQGPEFLTYFQNEAQLEKSRLLSDRFSAERPKGSFSTLEIQRTEQGDSAMYLCASSLVLAEYNEQFFGPGTRLTVL.

This clone was seen more than once but under ten times. The chain couples TRBV5-1 to TRBJ2-7, with 10 bases lining up with TRBD2. Germline trimming cut 0 bases from V and 7 bases from J; bases unmatched to any gene: 7. This CDR3 region has 15 residues. CDR1 SGHRS and CDR2 YFSETQ come from the germline V gene. This chain's CDR3 is CASSLAPSGRGEQYF. CDR3 DNA: TGCGCCAGCAGCTTGGCCCCTAGCGGGAGAGGGGAGCAGTACTTC.

This clone appeared a few times. The rearrangement joins TRBV7-2 to TRBJ2-5; 8 positions match TRBD2. Gene TRBJ2-7 matches the end of the DNA better, so the J call may be wrong. Germline V CDR1 and CDR2: SGHTA, FQGNSA. This CDR3 has 15 residues. CDR3 in DNA: TGTGCCAGCAGCTCCTACACTAGCGGCTCCTACGAGCAGTACTTC. This encodes CASSSYTSGSYEQYF.

The V call is TRBV4-3, the J call TRBJ2-5; D is undetermined. Germline loops: CDR1 LGHNA, CDR2 YSLEER. The CDR3 covers 13 residues. V was shortened by 0 bases and J by 7 bases, with 9 bases between the two germline ends. The CDR3, as DNA: TGCGCCAGCAGCCAAGACCTAACTGGGACCCAGTACTTC. Its translation is CASSQDLTGTQYF.

This clone was counted a single time. The genes are TRBV6-6 and TRBJ2-4; D may be TRBD2 (6 bases). This CDR3 is 14 amino acids long. Germline-derived CDR1 and CDR2 are MNHNY and SVGAGI (reference sequence). V lost 6 bases and J lost 5, with 14 bases in between. The CDR3 is CASRTLEGQNIQYF. CDR3 in DNA: TGTGCCAGCAGGACCTTGGAGGGGCAAAACATTCAGTACTTC.

V usage is TRBV6-6 and J usage is TRBJ2-6; perhaps TRBD1 as D (6 bases). The germline gives CDR1 MNHNY, CDR2 SVGAGI (reference sequence). V dropped 2 bases and J dropped 3 bases, with 8 bases sitting between them. The CDR3 runs 15 residues. CDR3 residues: CASSYRGSGANVLTF. The CDR3 DNA is TGTGCCAGCAGTTACAGGGGGAGTGGGGCCAACGTCCTGACTTTC.

The chain recombines TRBV20-1 with TRBJ2-5, with TRBD2 matching 7 bases. The J call is uncertain, as TRBJ2-7 better fits the DNA end. Germline values: CDR1 DFQATT, CDR2 SNEGSKA (reference sequence). The length of the CDR3 is 11 residues. The CDR3 DNA reads TGCAGTGCACCGGGGGGCTACGAGCAGTACTTC. Translation gives CSAPGGYEQYF.

The chain uses TRBV5-1 and TRBJ2-3; 9 nucleotides agree with TRBD2. This CDR3 is 16 amino acids long. Germline CDR1 reads SGHRS; CDR2 reads YFSETQ. V lost 0 bases, J lost 3 bases, and 5 bases stayed unmatched. CDR3 residues: CASSLEAGGRTDTQYF. CDR3 coding DNA: TGCGCCAGCAGCTTGGAGGCGGGGGGGCGGACAGATACGCAGTATTTT.

For the CDR3, the DNA is TGTGCCAGCAGCGTAGACGAGGGGGGCACAGATACGCAGTATTTT. Residues: CASSVDEGGTDTQYF. V gene TRBV9 combines with J gene TRBJ2-3, with D possibly being TRBD1 (6 bases). CDR1 SGDLS and CDR2 YYNGEE come from the germline V gene. The CDR3 extends over 15 amino acids. V was trimmed by 0 bases and J by 1 base, leaving 9 bases between them.

The chain combines TRBV7-2 with TRBJ1-4, with 9 positions matching TRBD1. This CDR3 has 14 amino acids. In germline, CDR1 is SGHTA, CDR2 FQGNSA. Trimming at V came to 1 base and at J to 8 bases, leaving 2 bases not matched to a gene. Here the CDR3 reads CASSLDRGHEKLFF. The DNA for the CDR3 is TGTGCCAGCAGCTTAGACAGGGGGCACGAAAAACTGTTTTTT. The variable domain in full, with the rest retrieved from reference TRBV7-2 and TRBJ1-4, is GAGVSQSPSNKVTEKGKDVELRCDPISGHTALYWYRQSLGQGLEFLIYFQGNSAPDKSGLPSDRFSAERTGGSVSTLTIQRTQQEDSAVYLCASSLDRGHEKLFFGSGTQLSVL.

The chain couples TRBV7-9 to TRBJ1-5; D gene uncertain. The CDR3 length is 14 residues. Trimming stripped 4 bases from V and 11 bases from J, with 18 bases between. Per germline, CDR1 SEHNR and CDR2 FQNEAQ (reference sequence). CDR3 in amino acids: CASSSSGTAATQHF. CDR3 in DNA: TGTGCCAGCAGCTCCTCGGGAACCGCAGCGACCCAGCATTTT.

This clone showed up just a few times. The genes are TRBV6-5 and TRBJ1-2, with D tentatively TRBD1 (6 bases). The CDR3 covers 13 residues. Germline values: CDR1 MNHEY, CDR2 SVGAGI. The ends were cut back, 7 bases at V and 4 bases at J, with 13 bases in the middle. This chain's CDR3 is CASTRTGLYGYTF. The CDR3 DNA sequence: TGTGCCAGCACCAGAACAGGGCTCTATGGCTACACCTTC.

The CDR3 DNA reads as TGCGCCAGCAGCATTAGCGGGGGCCCCATCACGAGAGATACGCAGTATTTT. This translates into CASSISGGPITRDTQYF. The chain joins TRBV5-1 to TRBJ2-3; 9 bases line up with TRBD2. Trimming at V came to 4 bases and at J to 5 bases, leaving 14 bases not matched to a gene. The CDR3 spans 17 residues. CDR1 is SGHRS, CDR2 YFSETQ, per germline. Complete variable domain (other parts from reference TRBV5-1 and TRBJ2-3): KAGVTQTPRYLIKTRGQQVTLSCSPISGHRSVSWYQQTPGQGLQFLFEYFSETQRNKGNFPGRFSGRQFSNSRSEMNVSTLELGDSALYLCASSISGGPITRDTQYFGPGTRLTVL.